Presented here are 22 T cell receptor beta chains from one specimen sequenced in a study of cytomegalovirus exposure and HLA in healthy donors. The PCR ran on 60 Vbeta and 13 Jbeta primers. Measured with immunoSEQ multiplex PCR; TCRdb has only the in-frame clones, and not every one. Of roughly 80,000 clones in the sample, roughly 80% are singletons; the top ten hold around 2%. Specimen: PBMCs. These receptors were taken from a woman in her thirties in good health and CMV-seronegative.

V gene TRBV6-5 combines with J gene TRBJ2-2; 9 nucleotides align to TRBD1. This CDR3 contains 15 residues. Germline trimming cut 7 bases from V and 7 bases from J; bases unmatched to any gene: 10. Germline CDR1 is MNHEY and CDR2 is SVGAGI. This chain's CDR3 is CASTMGQGSGGELFF. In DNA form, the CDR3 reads TGTGCCAGCACTATGGGACAGGGAAGTGGCGGGGAGCTGTTTTTT.

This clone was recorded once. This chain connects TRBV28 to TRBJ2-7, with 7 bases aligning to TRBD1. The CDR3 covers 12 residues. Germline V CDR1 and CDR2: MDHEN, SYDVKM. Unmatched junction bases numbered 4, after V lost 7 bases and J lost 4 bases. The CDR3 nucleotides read TGTGCCAGCACCATACAGGGGTACGAGCAGTACTTC. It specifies CASTIQGYEQYF.

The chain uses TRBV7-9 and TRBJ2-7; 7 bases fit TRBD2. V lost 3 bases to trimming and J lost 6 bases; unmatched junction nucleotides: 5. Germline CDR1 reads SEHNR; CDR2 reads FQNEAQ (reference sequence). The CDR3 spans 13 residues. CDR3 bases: TGTGCCAGCAGCTTCAGAGCGGGAAGCGAGCAGTACTTC. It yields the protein CASSFRAGSEQYF.

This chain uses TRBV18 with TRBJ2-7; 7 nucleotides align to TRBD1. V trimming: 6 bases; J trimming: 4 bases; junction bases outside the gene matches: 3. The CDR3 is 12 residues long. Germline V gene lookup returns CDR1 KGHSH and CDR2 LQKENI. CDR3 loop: CASSPDRYEQYF. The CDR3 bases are TGTGCCAGCTCTCCGGACAGGTACGAGCAGTACTTC.

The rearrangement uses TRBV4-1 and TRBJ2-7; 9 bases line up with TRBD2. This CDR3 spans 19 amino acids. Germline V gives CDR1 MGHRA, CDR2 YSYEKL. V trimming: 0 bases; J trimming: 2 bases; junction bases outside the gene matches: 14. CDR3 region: CASSQDRPSGTSRAYEQYF. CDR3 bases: TGCGCCAGCAGCCAAGATCGCCCCTCCGGGACTAGCCGTGCCTACGAGCAGTACTTC.

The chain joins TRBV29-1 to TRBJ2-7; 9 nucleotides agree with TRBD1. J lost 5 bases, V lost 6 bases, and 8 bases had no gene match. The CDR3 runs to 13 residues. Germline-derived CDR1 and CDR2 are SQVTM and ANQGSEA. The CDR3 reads CSVTGGAMNEQYF. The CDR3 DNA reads TGCAGCGTCACAGGGGGCGCGATGAACGAGCAGTACTTC.

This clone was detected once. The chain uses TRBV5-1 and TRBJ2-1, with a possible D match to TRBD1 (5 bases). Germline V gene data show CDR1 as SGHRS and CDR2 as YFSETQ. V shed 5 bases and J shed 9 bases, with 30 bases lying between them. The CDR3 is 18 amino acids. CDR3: CASSQSPPGGGKGPEQFF. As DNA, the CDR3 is TGCGCCAGCAGTCAAAGCCCCCCGGGTGGTGGCAAGGGGCCTGAGCAGTTCTTC.

CDR3 loop: CASSQAPGLAVGYNEQFF. Written as DNA, the CDR3 is TGTGCCAGCAGCCAAGCCCCGGGACTAGCGGTTGGCTACAATGAGCAGTTCTTC. The gene calls are TRBV14 and TRBJ2-1, with 11 bases matching TRBD2. Germline values: CDR1 SGHDN, CDR2 FVKESK. CDR3 length equals 18 residues. V shed 1 base, J shed 3 bases, and the junction held 8 bases outside the gene matches.

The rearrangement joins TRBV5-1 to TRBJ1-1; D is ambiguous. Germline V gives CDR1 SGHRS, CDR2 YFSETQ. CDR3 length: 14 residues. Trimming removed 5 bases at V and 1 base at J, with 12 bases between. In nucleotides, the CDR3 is TGCGCCAGCAGACCCCAAGCGGGGAACACTGAAGCTTTCTTT. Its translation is CASRPQAGNTEAFF.

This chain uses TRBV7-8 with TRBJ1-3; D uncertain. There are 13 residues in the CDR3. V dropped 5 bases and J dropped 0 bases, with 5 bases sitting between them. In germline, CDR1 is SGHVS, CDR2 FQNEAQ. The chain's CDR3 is CASSLLSGNTIYF. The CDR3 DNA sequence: TGTGCCAGCAGCCTCCTCTCTGGAAACACCATATATTTT.

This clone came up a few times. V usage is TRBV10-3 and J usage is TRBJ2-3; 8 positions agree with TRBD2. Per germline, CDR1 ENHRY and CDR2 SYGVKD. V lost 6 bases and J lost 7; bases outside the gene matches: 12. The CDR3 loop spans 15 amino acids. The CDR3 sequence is CAIRGSAGALNTQYF. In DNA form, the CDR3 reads TGTGCCATCAGGGGGTCAGCGGGAGCACTTAATACGCAGTATTTT.

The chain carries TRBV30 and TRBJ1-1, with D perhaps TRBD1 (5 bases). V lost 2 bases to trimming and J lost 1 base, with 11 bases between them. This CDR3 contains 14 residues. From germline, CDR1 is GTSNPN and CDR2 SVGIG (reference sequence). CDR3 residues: CAWSTPDRNTEAFF. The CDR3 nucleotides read TGTGCCTGGAGTACCCCCGACAGGAACACTGAAGCTTTCTTT.

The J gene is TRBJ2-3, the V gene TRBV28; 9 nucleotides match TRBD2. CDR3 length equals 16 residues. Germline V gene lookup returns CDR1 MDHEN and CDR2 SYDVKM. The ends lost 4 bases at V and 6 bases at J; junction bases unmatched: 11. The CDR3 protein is CASSSLLAGKGDTQYF. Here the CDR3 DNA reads TGTGCCAGCAGTTCCCTCCTAGCGGGAAAGGGGGATACGCAGTATTTT. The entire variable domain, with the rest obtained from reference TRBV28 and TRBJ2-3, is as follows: DVKVTQSSRYLVKRTGEKVFLECVQDMDHENMFWYRQDPGLGLRLIYFSYDVKMKEKGDIPEGYSVSREKKERFSLILESASTNQTSMYLCASSSLLAGKGDTQYFGPGTRLTVL.

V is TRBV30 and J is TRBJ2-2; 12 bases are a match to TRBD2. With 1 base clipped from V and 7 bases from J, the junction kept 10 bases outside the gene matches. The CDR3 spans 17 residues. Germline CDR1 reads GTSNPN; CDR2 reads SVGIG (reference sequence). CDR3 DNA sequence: TGTGCCTGGAGTGGGTTAAGGACTAGCGGGAAGGGCGGGGAGCTGTTTTTT. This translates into CAWSGLRTSGKGGELFF.

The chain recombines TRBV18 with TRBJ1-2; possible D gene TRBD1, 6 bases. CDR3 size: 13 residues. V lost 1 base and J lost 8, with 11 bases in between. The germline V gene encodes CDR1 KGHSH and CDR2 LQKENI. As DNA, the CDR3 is TGTGCCAGCTCACCACGAACAGGGCCCGGCTACACCTTC. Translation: CASSPRTGPGYTF.

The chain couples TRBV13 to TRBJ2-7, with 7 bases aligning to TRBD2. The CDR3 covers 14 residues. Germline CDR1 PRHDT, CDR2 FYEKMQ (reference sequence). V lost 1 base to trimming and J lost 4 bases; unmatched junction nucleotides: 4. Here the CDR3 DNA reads TGTGCCAGCAGCTTAGCGCTAGCGGTATACGAGCAGTACTTC. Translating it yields CASSLALAVYEQYF.

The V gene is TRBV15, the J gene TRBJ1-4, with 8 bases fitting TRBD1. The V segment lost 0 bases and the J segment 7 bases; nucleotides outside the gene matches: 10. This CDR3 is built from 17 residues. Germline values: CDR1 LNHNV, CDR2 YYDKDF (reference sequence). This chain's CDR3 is CATSRDKRTGLLEKLFF. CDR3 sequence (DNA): TGTGCCACCAGCAGAGATAAGAGGACAGGGCTTCTTGAAAAACTGTTTTTT.

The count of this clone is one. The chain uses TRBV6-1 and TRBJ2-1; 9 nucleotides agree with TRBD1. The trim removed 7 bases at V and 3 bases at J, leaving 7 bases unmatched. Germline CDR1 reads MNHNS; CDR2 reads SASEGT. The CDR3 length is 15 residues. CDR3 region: CASKSRDRVYNEQFF. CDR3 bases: TGTGCCAGCAAGTCTCGGGACAGGGTCTACAATGAGCAGTTCTTC.

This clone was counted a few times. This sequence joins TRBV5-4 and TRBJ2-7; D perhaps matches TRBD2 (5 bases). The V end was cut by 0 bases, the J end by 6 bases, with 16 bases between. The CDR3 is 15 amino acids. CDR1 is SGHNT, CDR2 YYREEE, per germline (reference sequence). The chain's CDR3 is CASSLAMSGSGEQYF. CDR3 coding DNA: TGTGCCAGCAGCTTGGCCATGTCGGGGTCGGGCGAGCAGTACTTC.

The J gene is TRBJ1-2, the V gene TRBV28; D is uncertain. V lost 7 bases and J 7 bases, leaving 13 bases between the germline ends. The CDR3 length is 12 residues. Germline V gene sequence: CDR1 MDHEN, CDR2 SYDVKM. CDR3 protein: CASIVPGGGYTF. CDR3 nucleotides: TGTGCCAGCATAGTTCCCGGAGGTGGCTACACCTTC.

The CDR3 DNA reads TGTGCCAGCAGCGGGACAGCCCAAGAGACCCAGTACTTC. Translation gives CASSGTAQETQYF. The J gene is TRBJ2-5, the V gene TRBV28; 7 bases align to TRBD1. This CDR3 region has 13 residues. Germline lookup yields CDR1 MDHEN and CDR2 SYDVKM. The ends lost 6 bases at V and 1 base at J; junction bases unmatched: 2.

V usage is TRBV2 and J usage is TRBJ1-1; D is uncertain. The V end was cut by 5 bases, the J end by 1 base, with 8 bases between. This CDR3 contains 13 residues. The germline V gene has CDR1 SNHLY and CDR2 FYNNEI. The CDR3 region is CASSRERNTEAFF. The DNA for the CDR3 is TGTGCCAGCAGTCGAGAGAGGAACACTGAAGCTTTCTTT.